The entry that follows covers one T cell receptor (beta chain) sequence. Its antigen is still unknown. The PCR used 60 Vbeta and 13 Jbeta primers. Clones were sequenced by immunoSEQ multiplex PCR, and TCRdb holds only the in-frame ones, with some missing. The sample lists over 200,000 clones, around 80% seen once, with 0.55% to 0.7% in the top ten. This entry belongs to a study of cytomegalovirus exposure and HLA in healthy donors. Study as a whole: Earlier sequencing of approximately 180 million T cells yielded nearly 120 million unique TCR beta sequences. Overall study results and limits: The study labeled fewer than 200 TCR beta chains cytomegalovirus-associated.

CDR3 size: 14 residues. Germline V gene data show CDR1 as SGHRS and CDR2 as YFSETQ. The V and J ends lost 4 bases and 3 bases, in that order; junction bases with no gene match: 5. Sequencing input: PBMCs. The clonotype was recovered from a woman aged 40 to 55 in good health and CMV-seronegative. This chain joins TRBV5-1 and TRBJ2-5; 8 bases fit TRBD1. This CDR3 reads CASSTGQVKETQYF. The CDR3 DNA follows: TGCGCCAGCAGCACGGGACAGGTCAAAGAGACCCAGTACTTC.